The rows below give T cell receptor beta chains drawn from one sample of a study of OX40 agonist ivuxolimab in advanced cancers. Produced via immunoSEQ multiplex PCR; TCRdb's table is partial and in-frame only. This table holds tens of thousands of clones, more than 75% found once. Sequencing was performed on CD4+ or CD8+ T cells sorted from blood, taken in a trial of the OX40 agonist ivuxolimab. The receptor set was obtained from an adult with an advanced solid tumor such as melanoma, head and neck, liver or kidney cancer. Each CDR3 is given with its conserved first and last residue. D genes are given only for firm matches. Expanded clones get a size class; other rows say once, few or many, or leave the size out.

v_call	clone_size	d_call	j_call	cdr3_aa	cdr3_nt
TRBV7-3	once	NA	TRBJ1-6	CASSLFHNSPLHF	TGTGCCAGCAGCTTATTTCATAATTCACCCCTCCACTTT
TRBV5-1	NA	TRBD1	TRBJ2-5	CASSRGQGQETQYF	TGCGCCAGCAGCAGGGGACAGGGGCAAGAGACCCAGTACTTC
TRBV30	NA	NA	TRBJ2-3	CAAQTGTDTQYF	TGTGCCGCCCAGACGGGCACAGATACGCAGTATTTT
TRBV4-1	once	NA	TRBJ2-2	CASSQGRKNTGELFF	TGCGCCAGCAGCCAAGGGCGGAAGAACACCGGGGAGCTGTTTTTT
TRBV6-5	once	TRBD1	TRBJ1-2	CASSYSGQGYGYTF	TGTGCCAGCAGTTATTCCGGACAGGGCTATGGCTACACCTTC
TRBV7-2	NA	NA	TRBJ2-1	CASSWGQFNEQFF	TGTGCCAGCAGCTGGGGACAATTCAATGAGCAGTTCTTC
TRBV7-3	NA	NA	TRBJ2-1	CASSPHRANKFDEQFF	TGTGCCAGCAGCCCCCACAGGGCGAACAAGTTCGATGAGCAGTTCTTC
TRBV19	few	NA	TRBJ1-5	CASIRQGYTNQPQHF	TGTGCCAGCATCAGGCAGGGTTACACCAATCAGCCCCAGCATTTT
TRBV4-1	NA	NA	TRBJ1-5	CASSQDPGGSQPQHF	TGCGCCAGCAGCCAAGATCCAGGCGGAAGTCAGCCCCAGCATTTT
TRBV4-1	NA	NA	TRBJ2-1	CASKRDTGIALYNEQFF	TGCGCCAGCAAAAGGGACACAGGGATCGCCCTCTACAATGAGCAGTTCTTC
TRBV28	NA	TRBD1	TRBJ1-1	CASSFDRVVSTEAFF	TGTGCCAGCAGCTTCGACAGGGTGGTTAGCACTGAAGCTTTCTTT
TRBV9	NA	NA	TRBJ2-1	CASSVGVGGYNEQFF	TGTGCCAGCAGCGTAGGGGTAGGGGGCTACAATGAGCAGTTCTTC
TRBV28	NA	TRBD1	TRBJ1-3	CASSPPGQGLGNTIYF	TGTGCCAGCAGCCCGCCAGGACAGGGGCTCGGAAACACCATATATTTT
TRBV7-2	NA	NA	TRBJ2-3	CASSPTDRTQYF	TGTGCCAGCAGCCCAACAGACAGAACGCAGTATTTT
TRBV28	once	TRBD1	TRBJ2-7	CASRRTGTYEQYF	TGTGCCAGCAGAAGGACAGGGACCTACGAGCAGTACTTC
TRBV28	NA	NA	TRBJ1-5	CASTGQRNNQPQHF	TGTGCCAGCACCGGTCAGAGAAATAATCAGCCCCAGCATTTT
TRBV2	NA	NA	TRBJ2-5	CASSVGRETQYF	TGTGCCAGCAGTGTCGGCAGGGAGACCCAGTACTTC
TRBV10-2	once	TRBD1	TRBJ2-4	CASKPTGYHIQYF	TGCGCCAGCAAACCGACAGGGTACCATATTCAGTACTTC